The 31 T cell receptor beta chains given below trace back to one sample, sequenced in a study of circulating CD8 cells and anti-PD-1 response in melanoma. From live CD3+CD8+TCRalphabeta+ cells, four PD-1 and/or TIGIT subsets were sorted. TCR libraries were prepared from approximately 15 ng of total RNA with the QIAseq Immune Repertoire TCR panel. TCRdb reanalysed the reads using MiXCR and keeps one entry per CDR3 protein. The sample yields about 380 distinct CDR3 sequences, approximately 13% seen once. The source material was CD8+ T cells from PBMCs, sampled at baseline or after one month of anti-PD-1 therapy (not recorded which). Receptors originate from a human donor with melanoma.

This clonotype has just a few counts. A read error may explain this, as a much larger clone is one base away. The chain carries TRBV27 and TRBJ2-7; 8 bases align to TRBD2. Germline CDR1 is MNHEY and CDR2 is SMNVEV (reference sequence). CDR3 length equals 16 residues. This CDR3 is CASSPRSGRGPYERYF. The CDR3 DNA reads TGTGCCAGCAGTCCACGCAGCGGGAGAGGCCCCTACGAGCGGTACTTC.

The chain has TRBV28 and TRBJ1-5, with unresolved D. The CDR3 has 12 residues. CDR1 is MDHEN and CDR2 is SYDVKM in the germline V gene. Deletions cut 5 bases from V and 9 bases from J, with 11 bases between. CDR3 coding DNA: TGTGCCAGCAGTCTCCCCCGAGGGCCCCAGCATTTT. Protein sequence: CASSLPRGPQHF.

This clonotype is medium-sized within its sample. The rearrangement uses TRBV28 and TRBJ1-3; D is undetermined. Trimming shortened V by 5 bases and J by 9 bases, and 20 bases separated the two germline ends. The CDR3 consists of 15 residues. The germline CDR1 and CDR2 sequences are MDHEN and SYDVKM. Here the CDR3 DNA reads TGTGCCAGCAGTCAAGGGAAGGGTTGGGCAACCACCATATATTTT. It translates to CASSQGKGWATTIYF.

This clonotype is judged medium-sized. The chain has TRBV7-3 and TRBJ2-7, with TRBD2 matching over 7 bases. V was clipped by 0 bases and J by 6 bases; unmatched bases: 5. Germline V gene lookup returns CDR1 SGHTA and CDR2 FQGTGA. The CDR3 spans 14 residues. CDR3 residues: CASSLTGGPTEQYF. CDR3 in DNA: TGTGCCAGCAGCTTAACGGGAGGGCCGACCGAGCAGTACTTC.

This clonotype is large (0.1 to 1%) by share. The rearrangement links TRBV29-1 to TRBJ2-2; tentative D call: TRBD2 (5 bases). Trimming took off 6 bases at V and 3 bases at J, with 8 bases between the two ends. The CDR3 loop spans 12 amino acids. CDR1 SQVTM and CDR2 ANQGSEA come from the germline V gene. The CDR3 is CSVRRYTGELFF. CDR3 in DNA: TGCAGCGTCAGGAGGTACACCGGGGAGCTGTTTTTT.

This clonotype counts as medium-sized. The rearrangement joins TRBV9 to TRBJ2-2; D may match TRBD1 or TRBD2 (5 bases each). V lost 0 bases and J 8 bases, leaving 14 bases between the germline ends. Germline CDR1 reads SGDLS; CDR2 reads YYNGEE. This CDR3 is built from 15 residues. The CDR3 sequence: CASSVVDGGFGELFF. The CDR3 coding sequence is TGTGCCAGCAGCGTAGTAGATGGGGGATTTGGGGAGCTGTTTTTT.

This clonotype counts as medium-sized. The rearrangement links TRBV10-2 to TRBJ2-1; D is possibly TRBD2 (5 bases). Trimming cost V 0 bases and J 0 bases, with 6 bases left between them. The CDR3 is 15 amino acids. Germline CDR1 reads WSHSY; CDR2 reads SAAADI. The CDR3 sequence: CASSESGSSYNEQFF. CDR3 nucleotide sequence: TGCGCCAGCAGTGAGTCGGGGAGCTCCTACAATGAGCAGTTCTTC.

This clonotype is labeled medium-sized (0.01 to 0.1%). CDR3 coding DNA: TGTGCCAGCAGTTTCGGGCACGAGCAGTACTTC. It translates to CASSFGHEQYF. The chain is built from TRBV27 and TRBJ2-7; no reliable D call. V lost 3 bases and J 5 bases, leaving 5 bases between the germline ends. Germline V gives CDR1 MNHEY, CDR2 SMNVEV (reference sequence). The CDR3 contains 11 residues.

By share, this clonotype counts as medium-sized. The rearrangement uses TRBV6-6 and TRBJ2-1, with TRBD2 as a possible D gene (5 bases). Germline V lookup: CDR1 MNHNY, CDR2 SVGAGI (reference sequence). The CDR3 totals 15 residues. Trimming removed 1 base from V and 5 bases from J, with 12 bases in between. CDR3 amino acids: CASSYWPRENNEQFF. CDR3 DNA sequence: TGTGCCAGCAGTTACTGGCCTAGGGAGAACAATGAGCAGTTCTTC.

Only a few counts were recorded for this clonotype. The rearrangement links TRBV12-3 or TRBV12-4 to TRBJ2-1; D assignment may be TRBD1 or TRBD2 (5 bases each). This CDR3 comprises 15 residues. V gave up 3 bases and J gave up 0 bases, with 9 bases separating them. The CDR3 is CASSFGGGSYNEQFF. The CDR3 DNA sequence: TGTGCCAGCAGTTTTGGTGGGGGCTCCTACAATGAGCAGTTCTTC.

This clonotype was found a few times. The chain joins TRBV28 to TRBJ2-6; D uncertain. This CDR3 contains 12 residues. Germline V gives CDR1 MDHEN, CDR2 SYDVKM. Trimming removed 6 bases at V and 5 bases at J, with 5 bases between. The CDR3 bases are TGTGCCAGCAGGAGTAGGGCCAACGTCCTGACTTTC. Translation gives CASRSRANVLTF.

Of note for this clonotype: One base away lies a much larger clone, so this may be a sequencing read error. Here the CDR3 reads CASSEPGLSSGASVLTF. The CDR3 DNA reads TGTGCCAGCAGTGAACCGGGTCTTTCCTCTGGGGCCAGCGTCCTGACTTTC. The chain is built from TRBV2 and TRBJ2-6; D is perhaps TRBD1 (5 bases). CDR1 SNHLY and CDR2 FYNNEI come from the germline V gene. The CDR3 is 17 residues long.

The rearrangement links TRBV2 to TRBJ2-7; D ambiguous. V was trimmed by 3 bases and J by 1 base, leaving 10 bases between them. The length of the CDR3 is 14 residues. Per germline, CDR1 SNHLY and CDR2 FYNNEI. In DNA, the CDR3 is TGTGCCAGCAGTGACCAGTCTATGTCCTACGAGCAGTACTTC. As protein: CASSDQSMSYEQYF.

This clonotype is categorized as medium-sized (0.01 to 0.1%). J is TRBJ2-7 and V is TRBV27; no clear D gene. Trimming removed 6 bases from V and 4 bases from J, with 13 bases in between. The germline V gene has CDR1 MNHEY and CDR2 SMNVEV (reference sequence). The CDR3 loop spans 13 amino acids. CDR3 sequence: CASSPTVEYEQYF. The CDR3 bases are TGTGCCAGCAGCCCAACAGTTGAATACGAGCAGTACTTC.

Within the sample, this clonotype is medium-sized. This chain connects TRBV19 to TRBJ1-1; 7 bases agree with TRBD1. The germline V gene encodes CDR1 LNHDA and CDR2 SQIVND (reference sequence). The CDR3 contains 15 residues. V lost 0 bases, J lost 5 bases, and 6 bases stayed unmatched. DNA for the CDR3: TGTGCCAGTAGTATAGATCCTACAGGGGTGACTGAAGCTTTCTTT. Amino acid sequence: CASSIDPTGVTEAFF.

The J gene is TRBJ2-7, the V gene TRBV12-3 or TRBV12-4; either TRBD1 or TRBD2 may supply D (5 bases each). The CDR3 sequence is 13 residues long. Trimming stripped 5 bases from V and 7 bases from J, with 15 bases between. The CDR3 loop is CASSPEGRQEQYF. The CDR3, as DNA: TGTGCCAGCAGTCCCGAGGGGAGACAGGAGCAGTACTTC.

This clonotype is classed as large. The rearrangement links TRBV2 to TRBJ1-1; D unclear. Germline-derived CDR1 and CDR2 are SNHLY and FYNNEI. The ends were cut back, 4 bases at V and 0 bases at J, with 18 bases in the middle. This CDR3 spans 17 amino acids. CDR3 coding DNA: TGTGCCAGCAGTGGCCTCCGGACCCGGACCATGAACACTGAAGCTTTCTTT. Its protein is CASSGLRTRTMNTEAFF.

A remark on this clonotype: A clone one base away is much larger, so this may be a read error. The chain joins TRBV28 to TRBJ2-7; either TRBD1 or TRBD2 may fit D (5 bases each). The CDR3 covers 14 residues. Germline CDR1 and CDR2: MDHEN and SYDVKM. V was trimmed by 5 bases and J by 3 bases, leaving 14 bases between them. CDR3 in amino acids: CASSPHGAIYEQYF. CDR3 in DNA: TGTGCCAGCAGTCCCCACGGGGCCATCTACGAGCAGTACTTC.

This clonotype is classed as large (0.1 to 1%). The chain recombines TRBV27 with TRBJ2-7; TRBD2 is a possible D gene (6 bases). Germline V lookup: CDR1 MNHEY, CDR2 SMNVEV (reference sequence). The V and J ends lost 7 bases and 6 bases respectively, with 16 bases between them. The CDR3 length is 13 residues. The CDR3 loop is CASTLSGGSEQYF. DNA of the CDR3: TGTGCCAGCACCTTGAGTGGGGGGAGCGAGCAGTACTTC.

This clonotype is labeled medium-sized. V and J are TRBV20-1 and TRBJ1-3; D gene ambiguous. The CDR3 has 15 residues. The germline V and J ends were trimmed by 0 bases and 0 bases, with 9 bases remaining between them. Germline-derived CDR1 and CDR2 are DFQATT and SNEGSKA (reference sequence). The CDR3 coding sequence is TGCAGTGCTAGAGATGACACCCGCTCTGGAAACACCATATATTTT. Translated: CSARDDTRSGNTIYF.

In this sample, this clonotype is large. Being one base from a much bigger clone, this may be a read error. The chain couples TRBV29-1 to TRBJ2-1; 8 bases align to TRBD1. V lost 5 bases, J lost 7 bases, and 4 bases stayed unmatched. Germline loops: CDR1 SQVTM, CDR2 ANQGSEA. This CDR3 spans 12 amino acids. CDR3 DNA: TGCAGCGTTACAGGGGGTGTGAATGAGCAGTTCTTC. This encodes CSVTGGVNEQFF.

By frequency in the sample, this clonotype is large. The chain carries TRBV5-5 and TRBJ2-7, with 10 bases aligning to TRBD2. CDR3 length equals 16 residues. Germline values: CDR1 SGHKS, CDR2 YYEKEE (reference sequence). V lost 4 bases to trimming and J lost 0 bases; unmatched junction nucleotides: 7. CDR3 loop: CASSALLAGSSYEQYF. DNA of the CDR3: TGTGCCAGCAGCGCCTTACTAGCGGGAAGCTCCTACGAGCAGTACTTC.

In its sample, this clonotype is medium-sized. This chain's CDR3 is CASSSVLGQGVSSYEQYF. The CDR3 DNA reads as TGCGCCAGCAGCTCCGTCTTGGGGCAGGGCGTAAGCTCCTACGAGCAGTACTTC. The V call is TRBV5-1, the J call TRBJ2-7; a weak D match, TRBD1 (5 bases). Per germline, CDR1 SGHRS and CDR2 YFSETQ. V was cut by 3 bases and J by 0 bases, with 22 bases left in between. The CDR3 spans 18 residues.

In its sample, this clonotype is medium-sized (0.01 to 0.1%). CDR3 loop: CSARDIWGVSYNEQFF. CDR3 nucleotides: TGCAGTGCTAGAGATATCTGGGGGGTCTCCTACAATGAGCAGTTCTTC. This chain links TRBV20-1 with TRBJ2-1, with D possibly matching TRBD2 (6 bases). The CDR3 has 16 amino acids. Germline V lookup: CDR1 DFQATT, CDR2 SNEGSKA (reference sequence). Trimming stripped 0 bases from V and 0 bases from J, with 12 bases between.

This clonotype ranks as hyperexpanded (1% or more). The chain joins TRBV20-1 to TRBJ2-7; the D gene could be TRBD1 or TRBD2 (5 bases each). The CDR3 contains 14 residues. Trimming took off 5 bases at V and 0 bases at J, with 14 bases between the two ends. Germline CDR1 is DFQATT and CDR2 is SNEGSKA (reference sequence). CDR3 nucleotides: TGCAGTGCTCCGGGGCAGGGCTTCTCCTACGAGCAGTACTTC. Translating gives CSAPGQGFSYEQYF.

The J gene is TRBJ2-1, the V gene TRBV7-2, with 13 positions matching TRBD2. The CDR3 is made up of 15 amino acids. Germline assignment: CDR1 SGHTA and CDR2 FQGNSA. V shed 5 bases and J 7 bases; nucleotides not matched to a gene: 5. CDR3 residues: CASSILAGGRNEQFF. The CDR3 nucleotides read TGTGCCAGCAGCATACTAGCGGGAGGGCGGAATGAGCAGTTCTTC.

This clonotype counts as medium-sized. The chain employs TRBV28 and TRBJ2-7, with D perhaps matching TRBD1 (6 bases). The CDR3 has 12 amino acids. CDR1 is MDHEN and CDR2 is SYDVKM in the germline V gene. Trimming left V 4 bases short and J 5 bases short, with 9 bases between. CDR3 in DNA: TGTGCCAGCAGTTGGGGGCTTGACGAGCAGTACTTC. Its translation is CASSWGLDEQYF.

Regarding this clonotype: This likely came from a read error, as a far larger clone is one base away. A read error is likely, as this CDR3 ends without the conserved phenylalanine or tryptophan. CDR3 sequence: CASSLGSGFATQYL. CDR3 nucleotide sequence: TGTGCCAGCAGTTTAGGATCAGGATTTGCGACCCAGTACCTC. This chain uses TRBV28 with TRBJ2-5; D is unclear. The V end was cut by 2 bases, the J end by 7 bases, with 14 bases between. Germline CDR1 is MDHEN and CDR2 is SYDVKM. This CDR3 comprises 14 residues.

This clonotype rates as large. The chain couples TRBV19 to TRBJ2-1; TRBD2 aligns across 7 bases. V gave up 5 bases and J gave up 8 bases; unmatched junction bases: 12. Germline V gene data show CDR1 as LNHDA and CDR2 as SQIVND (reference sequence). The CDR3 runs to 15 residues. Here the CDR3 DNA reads TGTGCCAGTAGTCCCTATAGCGGGTGGGGGGATGAGCAGTTCTTC. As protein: CASSPYSGWGDEQFF.

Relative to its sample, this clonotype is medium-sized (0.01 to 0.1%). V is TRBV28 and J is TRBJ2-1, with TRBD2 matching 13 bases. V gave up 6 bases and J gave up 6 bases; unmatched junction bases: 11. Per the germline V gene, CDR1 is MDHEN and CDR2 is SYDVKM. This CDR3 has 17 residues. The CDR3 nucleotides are TGTGCCAGCAGCTATAGACTAGCGGGAGGTCTTCGCAATGAGCAGTTCTTC. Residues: CASSYRLAGGLRNEQFF.

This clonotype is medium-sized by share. The CDR3 bases are TGTGCCAGCAGCCCTCCAGGGTCCACAGATACGCAGTATTTT. Translating it yields CASSPPGSTDTQYF. The J gene is TRBJ2-3, the V gene TRBV9; a weak D match, TRBD1 (5 bases). Germline CDR1 reads SGDLS; CDR2 reads YYNGEE. This CDR3 region has 14 residues. V lost 4 bases and J lost 2, with 11 bases in between.